These T cell receptor beta chains were read from a single sample in a study of vaccination and CD4 T cells after COVID-19. These receptors lack a known antigen. TCRdb analysed the PCR reads with MiXCR anew, one entry per CDR3 protein. The top ten clones hold over 10% of a sample with tens of thousands of distinct CDR3 sequences, 32% of them seen once. The material sequenced was cultured CD4+ T cells from blood. These receptors were collected from a human donor with COVID-19. Each CDR3 is given with its conserved first and last residue. D genes are given only for firm matches. A row's size may be missing; if present it is once, few, many or a size class.

v_gene	d_gene	abundance	j_gene	CDR3nt	CDR3aa
TRBV19	NA	once	TRBJ2-2	TGTGCCAGTATAGGGAAAGGGGACGGAGTCCTTGGGGAGCTGTTTTTT	CASIGKGDGVLGELFF
TRBV27	NA	medium-sized	TRBJ1-2	TGTGCCAGCGCCAGGGGTGTCTATGGCTACACCTTC	CASARGVYGYTF
TRBV15	NA	NA	TRBJ2-1	TGTGCCACCAGCAGAGGACGTGCCGGGGACCGGTACAATGAGCAGTTCTTC	CATSRGRAGDRYNEQFF
TRBV24-1	TRBD1	few	TRBJ1-1	TGTGCCACCAGTGAGTCAACAGGGGGGAACACTGAAGCTTTCTTT	CATSESTGGNTEAFF
TRBV6-2/TRBV6-3	NA	NA	TRBJ2-1	TGTGCCAGCAGTTACTGGGATGAGCAGTTCTTC	CASSYWDEQFF
TRBV28	NA	NA	TRBJ1-2	TGTGCCAGCAGTGAGAGGACTCCTTATGGCTACACCTTC	CASSERTPYGYTF
TRBV28	NA	few	TRBJ1-2	TGTGCCAGCCAGACAGAGCTTAACTATGGCTACACCTTC	CASQTELNYGYTF
TRBV27	NA	few	TRBJ1-6	TGTGCCACCCGAAGCTCCTATAATTCACCCCTCCACTTT	CATRSSYNSPLHF
TRBV20-1	NA	NA	TRBJ1-6	TGCAGTGCTAAGGGGTGGGATTCACCCCTCCACTTT	CSAKGWDSPLHF
TRBV19	TRBD2	once	TRBJ2-7	TGTGCCAGTAGGTCGGCTAGCGGGGGTCGAGGCTCCTACGAGCAGTACTTC	CASRSASGGRGSYEQYF
TRBV5-4	NA	NA	TRBJ1-2	TGTGCCAGCAGCTTGGCACGCGAGGAAGGCTACACCTTC	CASSLAREEGYTF
TRBV5-4	TRBD1	NA	TRBJ2-7	TGTGCCAGCAGCCAAGCAGGCAGGGGGCGCGAGCAGTACTTC	CASSQAGRGREQYF
TRBV5-1	TRBD1	NA	TRBJ2-2	TGCGCCAGCAGCGCCGGACAGGAGTTCGAGGAGCTGTTTTTT	CASSAGQEFEELFF
TRBV7-2	NA	NA	TRBJ2-3	TGTGCCAGCAGCTCGGTGGCAGATACGCAGTATTTT	CASSSVADTQYF
TRBV5-1	TRBD2	NA	TRBJ2-5	TGCGCCAGCAGCTTGGAGCGGGGGGAGACCCAGTACTTC	CASSLERGETQYF
TRBV2	NA	NA	TRBJ2-7	TGTGCCAGCAGTGTAACTCAGCGTCCCGGCGAGCAGTACTTC	CASSVTQRPGEQYF
TRBV30	TRBD1	few	TRBJ1-5	TGTGCCTGGAGCCCCGGAGGGGGCCGGGGTCAGCCCCAGCATTTT	CAWSPGGGRGQPQHF
TRBV6-4	TRBD1	NA	TRBJ2-1	TGTGCCAGCAGAGGACAGGGAGTGAATGAGCAGTTCTTC	CASRGQGVNEQFF
TRBV19	NA	NA	TRBJ2-2	TGTGCCAGTGAAAAGGGGAAAGGGGGCACCGGGGAGCTGTTTTTT	CASEKGKGGTGELFF
TRBV6-1	TRBD1	NA	TRBJ2-5	TGTGCCAGCAGTGTCGTCGGGACAGTTCAAGAGACCCAGTACTTC	CASSVVGTVQETQYF
TRBV20-1	NA	NA	TRBJ2-2	TGCAGTGCCCGGGCGGACACCGACACCGGGGAGCTGTTTTTT	CSARADTDTGELFF
TRBV5-1	NA	NA	TRBJ2-3	TGCGCCAGCAGTTCGCACCCCTCCATTAGCGGAGGCACAGATACGCAGTATTTT	CASSSHPSISGGTDTQYF
TRBV5-4	NA	few	TRBJ1-2	TGTGCCAGCAGGTCCACAGGGAACTATGGCTACACCTTC	CASRSTGNYGYTF
TRBV24-1	NA	NA	TRBJ1-2	TGTGCCACCAGTCCTCCAACCGGCTACACCTTC	CATSPPTGYTF
TRBV19	TRBD1	NA	TRBJ2-7	TGTGCCAGTAGTACACAGGGGGCTGGCTACGAGCAGTACTTC	CASSTQGAGYEQYF
TRBV6-2/TRBV6-3	NA	few	TRBJ2-5	TGTGCCAGCAGTTACTCCGGCCAGACCCAGTACTTC	CASSYSGQTQYF
TRBV27	TRBD1	NA	TRBJ1-1	TGTGCCAGCACGGGGGGGACAGGGGGCTTTACGAACACTGAAGCTTTCTTT	CASTGGTGGFTNTEAFF
TRBV20-1	NA	NA	TRBJ2-4	TGCAGTGCTCTAGGACAGGGAAGGGGGGGGGCCAAAAACATTCAGTACTTC	CSALGQGRGGAKNIQYF
TRBV28	NA	NA	TRBJ1-2	TGTGCCAGCAGTTTAGGGGGAAACACTAACTATGGCTACACCTTC	CASSLGGNTNYGYTF
TRBV5-1	NA	NA	TRBJ1-2	TGCGCCAGCAGCTTGGCGGAAGCTAACTATGGCTACACCTTC	CASSLAEANYGYTF
TRBV7-2	NA	few	TRBJ2-7	TGTGCCAGCAGCCGAGAGGGTAGCTGGGGGGGCAACTGGGAGCAGTACTTC	CASSREGSWGGNWEQYF
TRBV7-2	TRBD1	few	TRBJ1-2	TGTGCCAGCACCTCGACAGGGGGCGCTTACACCTTC	CASTSTGGAYTF
TRBV20-1	NA	NA	TRBJ2-7	TGCAGTGCTACGGTAAAATCCTACGAGCAGTACTTC	CSATVKSYEQYF
TRBV6-1	NA	NA	TRBJ2-7	TGTGCCAGCAGAAACGGAGGATCCTACGAGCAGTACTTC	CASRNGGSYEQYF
TRBV7-9	NA	few	TRBJ1-5	TGTGCCAGCAGCTCCCAAGGGGATCAGCCCCAGCATTTT	CASSSQGDQPQHF
TRBV20-1	TRBD1	NA	TRBJ2-2	TGCAGTGCCTACCATGGACAGGCGAACACCGGGGAGCTGTTTTTT	CSAYHGQANTGELFF
TRBV5-1	TRBD1	NA	TRBJ1-1	TGCGCCAGCAGCTCCGGACAGGGAATTTTGGACACTGAAGCTTTCTTT	CASSSGQGILDTEAFF
TRBV7-9	TRBD1	few	TRBJ1-2	TGTGCCAGCAGCCGGGACGACAGGGGCTATGGCTACACCTTC	CASSRDDRGYGYTF
TRBV12-3/TRBV12-4	TRBD1	NA	TRBJ1-1	TGTGCCAGCAGTTTTCAGGGGGGAAGCACTGAAGCTTTCTTT	CASSFQGGSTEAFF
TRBV12-3/TRBV12-4	TRBD2	few	TRBJ2-3	TGTGCCAGCAGTCCTAGCGGGGGGGGAGATACGCAGTATTTT	CASSPSGGGDTQYF
TRBV6-1	NA	NA	TRBJ1-5	TGTGCCAGCAGTGTGACAGCGGAGGGGCCCCAGCATTTT	CASSVTAEGPQHF
TRBV28	TRBD2	NA	TRBJ2-7	TGTGCCAGCAGTGGGGGACTAGCGGGGACATACGAGCAGTACTTC	CASSGGLAGTYEQYF
TRBV6-1	NA	medium-sized	TRBJ1-1	TGTGCCAGCAATGACTGGGGGCAAAACACTGAAGCTTTCTTT	CASNDWGQNTEAFF
TRBV6-1	TRBD1	NA	TRBJ2-1	TGTGCCAGCAGTGAGGGACAGGGGGCCTTCGATGAGCAGTTCTTC	CASSEGQGAFDEQFF
TRBV6-1	NA	NA	TRBJ1-1	TGTGCCAGCGTAGACAGATTGAACACTGAAGCTTTCTTT	CASVDRLNTEAFF
TRBV7-9	NA	NA	TRBJ2-2	TGTGCCAGCAGGGGGGAGAGGCCAAACACCGGGGAGCTGTTTTTT	CASRGERPNTGELFF
TRBV30	NA	few	TRBJ1-2	TGTGCCTGGAGTCGACAGCTGGGGGGCTACACCTTC	CAWSRQLGGYTF
TRBV10-1	TRBD2	NA	TRBJ2-2	TGCGCCAGCAGTGGGGTGATGACTAGCGGGACCGGGGAGCTGTTTTTT	CASSGVMTSGTGELFF
TRBV12-3/TRBV12-4	TRBD1	once	TRBJ1-6	TGTGCCAGCAACCGGGACAGGGCGGGATATAATTCACCCCTCCACTTT	CASNRDRAGYNSPLHF
TRBV28	NA	NA	TRBJ2-6	TGTGCCAGCAATACGGACCGATCTGGGGCCAACGTCCTGACTTTC	CASNTDRSGANVLTF
TRBV19	TRBD1	NA	TRBJ1-2	TGTGCCACAGGGGGTAACTATGGCTACACCTTC	CATGGNYGYTF
TRBV5-4	TRBD1	NA	TRBJ2-6	TGTGCCAGCAGTTGGGACAGGGGGGTGGCTGGGGCCAACGTCCTGACTTTC	CASSWDRGVAGANVLTF
TRBV12-3/TRBV12-4	NA	NA	TRBJ1-2	TGTGCCAGCAGTTCGGGGGGCAGGGGCTATGGCTACACCTTC	CASSSGGRGYGYTF